These T cell receptor beta chains were read from a single sample in a study of cytomegalovirus exposure and HLA in healthy donors. The repertoire was sequenced with immunoSEQ multiplex PCR; TCRdb's copy has only in-frame clones and lacks some. This sample carries 100,000 to 150,000 clones, 76% of them seen once, and the ten largest clones take 1.9%. Input material: PBMCs. These receptors originate from a man in his fifties in good health and CMV-seronegative. Each CDR3 is given with its conserved first and last residue. D genes are given only for firm matches. Clone size, where shown, is once, few, many, or a class for clones that have expanded.

V	length	J	size	D	CDR3	DNA
TRBV19	10	TRBJ1-1	NA	NA	CATSGAEAFF	TGTGCCACCAGCGGGGCTGAAGCTTTCTTT
TRBV2	14	TRBJ1-5	NA	NA	CASSAGRGNQPQHF	TGTGCCAGCAGTGCCGGCAGGGGCAATCAGCCCCAGCATTTT
TRBV29-1	14	TRBJ2-2	NA	NA	CSVEDHRGTGELFF	TGCAGCGTTGAAGATCATAGGGGCACCGGGGAGCTGTTTTTT
TRBV5-4	17	TRBJ2-3	few	NA	CASSSLGPGVGTDTQYF	TGTGCCAGCAGCTCGCTGGGCCCGGGGGTGGGCACAGATACGCAGTATTTT
TRBV28	15	TRBJ1-1	NA	NA	CASSYPLGGDTEAFF	TGTGCCAGCAGTTACCCTCTGGGGGGGGACACTGAAGCTTTCTTT
TRBV4-2	14	TRBJ1-2	NA	NA	CASSRYSGDGGYTF	TGTGCCAGCAGCCGATACTCGGGGGATGGAGGCTACACCTTC
TRBV2	15	TRBJ2-1	few	TRBD2	CASSGTSGGSNEQFF	TGTGCCAGCAGTGGCACTAGCGGGGGGAGCAATGAGCAGTTCTTC
TRBV5-1	16	TRBJ1-1	NA	NA	CASSLDPGNRDTEAFF	TGCGCCAGCAGCTTGGACCCAGGGAATCGGGACACTGAAGCTTTCTTT
TRBV5-4	14	TRBJ2-7	NA	TRBD1	CASSQWTGKGEQYF	TGTGCCAGCAGCCAATGGACAGGGAAGGGAGAGCAGTACTTC
TRBV7-2	11	TRBJ1-1	few	NA	CASSYYTEAFF	TGTGCCAGCAGTTACTACACTGAAGCTTTCTTT
TRBV5-3	15	TRBJ2-2	NA	TRBD1	CARFRDRSFTGELFF	TGTGCCAGATTCAGGGACAGGTCTTTCACCGGGGAGCTGTTTTTT
TRBV25-1	17	TRBJ1-1	NA	NA	CASSELGTPQWNTEAFF	TGTGCCAGCAGTGAATTGGGGACTCCACAATGGAACACTGAAGCTTTCTTT
TRBV19	14	TRBJ1-3	NA	NA	CASSIQGYGNTIYF	TGTGCCAGTAGTATACAGGGATACGGAAACACCATATATTTT
TRBV2	17	TRBJ2-3	NA	TRBD2	CASTPGLAGGRADTQYF	TGTGCCAGCACTCCGGGACTAGCGGGGGGGCGAGCAGATACGCAGTATTTT
TRBV19	14	TRBJ2-2	once	NA	CASSMAANTGELFF	TGTGCCAGTAGTATGGCCGCGAACACCGGGGAGCTGTTTTTT
TRBV4-2	14	TRBJ2-2	few	NA	CASSQEGGGGELFF	TGTGCCAGCAGCCAAGAGGGGGGAGGCGGGGAGCTGTTTTTT
TRBV5-4	14	TRBJ2-3	NA	TRBD2	CASSLGRGSDTQYF	TGTGCCAGCAGCTTGGGGCGGGGGTCAGATACGCAGTATTTT
TRBV6-5	15	TRBJ1-3	NA	TRBD1	CASSGLQGNGNTIYF	TGTGCCAGCAGTGGCTTACAGGGGAATGGAAACACCATATATTTT
TRBV6-5	15	TRBJ1-3	NA	NA	CASSRGQHSGNTIYF	TGTGCCAGCAGCCGCGGACAGCACTCTGGAAACACCATATATTTT
TRBV6-1	13	TRBJ1-1	NA	NA	CASSERGDTEAFF	TGTGCCAGCAGTGAAAGAGGGGACACTGAGGCTTTCTTT
TRBV18	15	TRBJ2-7	NA	TRBD1	CASSPGQRNLNEQYF	TGTGCCAGCTCGCCGGGACAGCGTAATTTGAACGAGCAGTACTTC